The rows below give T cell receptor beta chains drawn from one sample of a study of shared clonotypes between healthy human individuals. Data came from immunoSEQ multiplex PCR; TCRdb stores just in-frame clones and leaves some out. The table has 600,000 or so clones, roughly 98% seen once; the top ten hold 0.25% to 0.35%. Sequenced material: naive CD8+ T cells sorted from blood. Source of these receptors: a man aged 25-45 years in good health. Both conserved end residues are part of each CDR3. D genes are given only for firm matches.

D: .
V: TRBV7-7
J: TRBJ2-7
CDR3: CASSPELGMVSEQYF

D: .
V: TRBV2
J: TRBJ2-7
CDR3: CASSPRRGTSYEQYF

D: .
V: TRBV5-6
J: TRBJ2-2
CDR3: CASSLMLIVAGELFF

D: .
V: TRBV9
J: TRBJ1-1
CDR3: CASSPTGGNTEAFF

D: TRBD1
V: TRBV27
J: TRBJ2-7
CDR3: CASSPSPGQPYEQYF

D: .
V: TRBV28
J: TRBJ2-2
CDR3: CASSLNSYTGELFF

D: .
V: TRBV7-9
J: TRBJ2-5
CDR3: CASSLFGGGSETQYF

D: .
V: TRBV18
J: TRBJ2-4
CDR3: CASSPPEQGDIQYF

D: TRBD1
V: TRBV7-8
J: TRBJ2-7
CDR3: CASSIRDSTYEQYF

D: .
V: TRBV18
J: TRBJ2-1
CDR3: CASSPSRQYNEQFF

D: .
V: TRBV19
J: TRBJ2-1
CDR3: CASSMGRRSSYNEQFF

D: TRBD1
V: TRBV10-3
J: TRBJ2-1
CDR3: CATTGDGSYNEQFF

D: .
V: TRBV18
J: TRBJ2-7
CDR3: CASSATSLGTYEQYF

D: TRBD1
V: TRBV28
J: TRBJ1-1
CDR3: CASSYGTGDTEAFF

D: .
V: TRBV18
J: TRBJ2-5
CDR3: CASSPPYGETQYF

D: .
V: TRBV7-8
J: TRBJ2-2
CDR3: CASSQGSAGPSTGELFF

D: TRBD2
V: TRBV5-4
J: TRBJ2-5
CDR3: CASSLGPPLATGGETQYF

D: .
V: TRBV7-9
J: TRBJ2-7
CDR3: CASSPGVLDEQYF

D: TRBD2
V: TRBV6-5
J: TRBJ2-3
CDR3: CASSSSGSVGGDTQYF

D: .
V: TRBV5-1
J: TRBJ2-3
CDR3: CASTETSGNTDTQYF

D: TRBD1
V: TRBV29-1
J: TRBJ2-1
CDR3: CSGVKGAYYNEQFF

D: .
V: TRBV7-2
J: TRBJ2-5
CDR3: CASSLPLDVWVQETQYF

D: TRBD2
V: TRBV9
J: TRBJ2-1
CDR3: CASSVGGGSVEQFF

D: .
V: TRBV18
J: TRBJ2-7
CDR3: CASSPGVNPWEQYF

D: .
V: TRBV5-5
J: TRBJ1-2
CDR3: CASSSSGRTYGYTF

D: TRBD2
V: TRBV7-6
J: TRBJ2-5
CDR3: CASRDGLAGSKTQYF

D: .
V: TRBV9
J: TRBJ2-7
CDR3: CASSTQTDPYEQYF

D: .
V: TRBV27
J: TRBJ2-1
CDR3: CATWGRDEQFF

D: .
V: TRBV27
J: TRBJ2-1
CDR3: CASSVGAYNEQFF

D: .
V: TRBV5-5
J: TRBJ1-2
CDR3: CASSLASDGLNYGYTF

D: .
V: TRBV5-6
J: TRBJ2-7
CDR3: CASSFGVDYEQYF

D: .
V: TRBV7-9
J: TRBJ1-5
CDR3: CASSLQGSNNQPQHF

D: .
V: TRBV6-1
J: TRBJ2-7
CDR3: CASRAGVGPYEQYF

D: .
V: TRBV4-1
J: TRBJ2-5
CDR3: CASSQGPIQETQYF

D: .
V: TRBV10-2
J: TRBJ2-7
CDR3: CASSETSYEQYF

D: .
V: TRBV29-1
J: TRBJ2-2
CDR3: CSGDNTGELFF

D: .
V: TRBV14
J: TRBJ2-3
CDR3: CASSPRRGQEGRDTQYF